Below, 4 T cell receptor beta chains from the same sample are listed, as sequenced in a study of T cells in Graves' hyperthyroidism and ophthalmopathy. RNA transcripts gave rise to amplified TCR beta CDR3 regions. TCR CDR3 underwent first-round RT-PCR with the HTBI primer set. TCRdb reprocessed the multiplex PCR reads via MiXCR and lists one record per CDR3 protein. Altogether around 800,000 distinct CDR3 sequences are present, around 38% being singletons, with the ten largest covering approximately 8.7%. The sample was blood. The receptors come from a man younger than 35 with Graves' hyperthyroidism.

This clonotype was seen only once. The V call is TRBV13, the J call TRBJ1-2; no clear D gene. Trimming took 0 bases from V and 6 from J, leaving 11 bases between them. The CDR3 sequence is 14 residues long. The germline V gene encodes CDR1 PRHDT and CDR2 FYEKMQ (reference sequence). The CDR3 reads CASSLGLIGDGYTF. CDR3 DNA sequence: TGTGCCAGCAGCTTAGGCCTAATAGGAGATGGCTACACCTTC.

This clonotype was seen a handful of times. The chain links TRBV7-2 to TRBJ1-3; D is unresolved. The CDR3 has 14 residues. Germline loops: CDR1 SGHTA, CDR2 FQGNSA. Between the trimmed V and J ends, which lost 5 bases and 7 bases, there was a span of 15 bases. The CDR3 is CASSAEVGMNTIYF. The CDR3 coding sequence is TGTGCCAGCAGCGCGGAGGTAGGGATGAACACCATATATTTT.

A remark on this clonotype: Germline and junction disagree at one end, which may indicate a read error. This chain joins TRBV12-3 or TRBV12-4 and TRBJ1-5; 7 positions match TRBD1. This CDR3 is 16 amino acids long. This CDR3 reads CASSSTTGPSSQLQHF. The CDR3 coding sequence is TGTGCCAGCAGTTCCACGACAGGGCCAAGCAGTCAGCTCCAGCATTTT.

This clonotype was picked up a small number of times. V usage is TRBV7-9 and J usage is TRBJ1-1; D unclear. CDR3 length equals 14 residues. CDR1 and CDR2 from the germline V gene are SEHNR and FQNEAQ (reference sequence). Trimming removed 1 base at V and 5 bases at J, with 11 bases between. CDR3 bases: TGTGCCAGCAGCTTAGAAGTACTGGGAACTGAAGCTTTCTTT. Translation: CASSLEVLGTEAFF.